The rows below give T cell receptor beta chains drawn from one sample of a study of cytomegalovirus exposure and HLA in healthy donors. The protocol was immunoSEQ multiplex PCR, while the TCRdb copy is restricted to in-frame clones and leaves out a portion. The sample shows under 90,000 clones, and 15% sits with its ten largest clones. Sequencing was done on a sample of PBMCs. The receptors shown here come from a man aged 45-60 years in good health and CMV-seropositive. The CDR3 runs from the conserved cysteine through the conserved F or W. A D gene is named only where the DNA matches it firmly.

J,D,V,CDR3,DNA
TRBJ1-1,NA,TRBV7-8,CASSFYFPGHIPPNTEAFF,TGTGCCAGCAGCTTTTACTTTCCGGGACATATCCCCCCGAACACTGAAGCTTTCTTT
TRBJ2-1,NA,TRBV7-6,CASSLARQLSNEQFF,TGTGCCAGCAGCTTAGCGCGGCAGCTCAGCAATGAGCAGTTCTTC
TRBJ2-3,TRBD2,TRBV5-1,CASSPGEGGDTQYF,TGCGCCAGCAGCCCGGGGGAGGGTGGAGATACGCAGTATTTT
TRBJ1-1,NA,TRBV7-9,CASSKRVGATDTEAFF,TGTGCCAGCAGCAAGAGGGTGGGGGCGACAGACACTGAAGCTTTCTTT
TRBJ1-4,NA,TRBV7-2,CASSPNQRGEKLFF,TGTGCCAGCAGCCCGAATCAGCGAGGTGAAAAACTGTTTTTT
TRBJ1-1,TRBD1,TRBV19,CASSIDHHGRGQLNTEAFF,TGTGCCAGTAGTATAGATCATCACGGTCGGGGACAGCTGAACACTGAAGCTTTCTTT
TRBJ1-1,TRBD1,TRBV30,CAWRTGTGTNLNTEAFF,TGTGCCTGGAGAACCGGGACAGGGACAAACTTGAACACTGAAGCTTTCTTT
TRBJ2-5,NA,TRBV4-3,CASSQEGGDRETQYF,TGCGCCAGCAGCCAAGAGGGGGGAGACCGAGAGACCCAGTACTTC
TRBJ1-5,TRBD1,TRBV27,CSTVGTGTSNQPQHF,TGTTCTACTGTGGGGACAGGGACGAGCAATCAGCCCCAGCATTTT
TRBJ2-7,NA,TRBV5-1,CASSWSGTPAYEQYF,TGCGCCAGCAGCTGGTCCGGGACTCCTGCCTACGAGCAGTACTTC
TRBJ2-7,NA,TRBV6-6,CASRRDDSGEQYF,TGTGCCAGCAGGCGGGACGATAGTGGCGAGCAGTACTTC
TRBJ2-2,TRBD2,TRBV7-9,CASREGLAGKNTGELFF,TGTGCCAGCAGAGAAGGGCTAGCGGGAAAGAACACCGGGGAGCTGTTTTTT
TRBJ2-2,TRBD2,TRBV6-5,CASSLAGAVTGELFF,TGTGCCAGCAGTTTAGCGGGAGCGGTCACCGGGGAGCTGTTTTTT
TRBJ2-3,TRBD2,TRBV28,CASSPTSGRVSDTQYF,TGTGCCAGCAGTCCTACTAGCGGGAGGGTTTCTGATACGCAGTATTTT
TRBJ2-2,TRBD1,TRBV7-9,CASSPWTGNTGELFF,TGTGCCAGCAGCCCTTGGACAGGGAACACCGGGGAGCTGTTTTTT
TRBJ1-1,TRBD1,TRBV10-3,CAIRRYIGQGAILYSNTEAFF,TGTGCCATCAGGCGTTATATCGGACAGGGGGCCATCCTTTATTCGAACACTGAAGCTTTCTTT
TRBJ2-7,TRBD2,TRBV13,CASSTFGEGEQYF,TGTGCCAGCAGCACTTTCGGGGAGGGCGAGCAGTACTTC
TRBJ1-2,NA,TRBV28,CASSFGGAPANYGYTF,TGTGCCAGCAGTTTCGGAGGGGCTCCAGCTAACTATGGCTACACCTTC
TRBJ2-1,TRBD2,TRBV2,CASRELAGGGEQFF,TGTGCCAGCAGGGAACTAGCGGGAGGAGGGGAGCAGTTCTTC
TRBJ1-2,NA,TRBV30,CAWSRGSVYGYTF,TGTGCCTGGAGCAGGGGATCAGTCTATGGCTACACCTTC
TRBJ1-1,TRBD1,TRBV19,CASQLGTGVTEAFF,TGTGCCAGTCAACTCGGGACAGGGGTAACTGAAGCTTTCTTT
TRBJ2-2,TRBD2,TRBV5-1,CASRTTSGNTGELFF,TGCGCCAGCAGAACAACTAGCGGCAACACCGGGGAGCTGTTTTTT
TRBJ2-5,NA,TRBV5-1,CASSSTTGSRETQYF,TGCGCCAGCAGCTCGACAACAGGGTCGAGGGAGACCCAGTACTTC
TRBJ2-5,TRBD2,TRBV19,CASSIGEGIQTQYF,TGTGCCAGTAGTATAGGGGAGGGGATACAGACCCAGTACTTC
TRBJ1-1,TRBD1,TRBV27,CASASSGGTEAFF,TGTGCCAGCGCGTCTTCAGGGGGCACTGAAGCTTTCTTT
TRBJ2-3,NA,TRBV18,CASSRNSGLTDTQYF,TGTGCCAGCTCCAGGAATAGCGGCCTCACAGATACGCAGTATTTT
TRBJ2-1,NA,TRBV30,CAWRRNEQFF,TGTGCCTGGAGGAGGAATGAGCAGTTCTTC
TRBJ1-1,TRBD1,TRBV30,CAWSVDRDTEAFF,TGTGCCTGGAGTGTGGACAGGGACACTGAAGCTTTCTTT
TRBJ2-7,TRBD1,TRBV4-3,CASSQDGTGSSYEQYF,TGCGCCAGCAGCCAAGACGGGACAGGTTCTTCCTACGAGCAGTACTTC
TRBJ2-5,TRBD2,TRBV15,CATSRRLAGETQYF,TGTGCCACCAGCAGGCGGCTAGCGGGGGAGACCCAGTACTTC
TRBJ2-7,NA,TRBV5-6,CASSDDRGNYYF,TGTGCCAGCAGCGACGATCGGGGGAATTATTACTTC